Each of the 17 T cell receptor beta chains below was sequenced from the same sample in a study of identical twins. TCRdb re-called the 5' RACE reads with MiXCR, one entry per CDR3 protein. The sample lists 450,000 or so distinct CDR3 sequences; roughly 24% were seen once. These data were also filed under a second study, of T cells expressing NK-cell markers.

Sequencing was carried out using CD4+ T cells sorted from blood. These receptors came from a young woman in good health.

The chain recombines TRBV29-1 with TRBJ2-3, with D possibly TRBD1 on 5 matching bases. Trimming removed 7 bases at V and 6 bases at J, with 14 bases between. This CDR3 is built from 12 residues. Germline V CDR1 and CDR2: SQVTM, ANQGSEA. The CDR3 DNA reads as TGCAGCGCCGCAGGGTTCAGGGATACGCAGTATTTT. Translating it yields CSAAGFRDTQYF.

This chain joins TRBV7-2 and TRBJ2-2; D unresolved. The CDR3 consists of 14 residues. CDR1 and CDR2 (germline): SGHTA, FQGNSA. With 2 bases removed from V and 4 bases from J, the gap between germline ends came to 8 bases. The DNA for the CDR3 is TGTGCCAGCAGCTTAAGGCGGAGCACCGGGGAGCTGTTTTTT. Amino acid sequence: CASSLRRSTGELFF.

Only a few counts were recorded for this clonotype. The genes are TRBV12-3 or TRBV12-4 and TRBJ2-1, with D unclear. The CDR3 sequence is 13 residues long. V was cut by 6 bases and J by 7 bases, with 13 bases left in between. CDR3 residues: CASSPQVGNEQFF. CDR3 nucleotides: TGTGCCAGCAGCCCCCAGGTTGGGAATGAGCAGTTCTTC.

The genes are TRBV5-6 and TRBJ2-5; 8 bases align to TRBD1. Germline V lookup: CDR1 SGHDT, CDR2 YYEEEE. The CDR3 totals 15 residues. Trimming removed 0 bases from V and 2 bases from J; junction bases left unmatched: 3. Here the CDR3 reads CASSLVDRGQETQYF. The CDR3 DNA is TGTGCCAGCAGCTTGGTCGACAGGGGTCAAGAGACCCAGTACTTC.

The rearrangement joins TRBV28 to TRBJ2-5; D unclear. The V and J ends lost 5 bases and 3 bases respectively, with 13 bases between them. This CDR3 contains 14 residues. The germline CDR1 and CDR2 sequences are MDHEN and SYDVKM. As DNA, the CDR3 is TGTGCCAGCAGTCCAACTTACAGTGAAGAGACCCAGTACTTC. Protein product: CASSPTYSEETQYF.

The table lists this clonotype with a few counts. The genes are TRBV11-2 and TRBJ1-1; no reliable D call. Germline V lookup: CDR1 SGHAT, CDR2 FQNNGV. Trimming cost V 1 base and J 9 bases, with 15 bases left between them. The CDR3 covers 14 residues. CDR3 residues: CASSLVRSTTQAFF. The CDR3 DNA reads as TGTGCCAGCAGCTTAGTACGGTCCACAACCCAAGCTTTCTTT.

This clonotype turned up a few times. The rearrangement uses TRBV29-1 and TRBJ2-3, with 11 bases aligning to TRBD2. CDR1 SQVTM and CDR2 ANQGSEA come from the germline V gene. This CDR3 is 14 amino acids long. The junction had 12 bases not matched to a gene; V was cut back by 7 bases and J by 9 bases. The CDR3 reads CSDLLLAGGSTQYF. The CDR3 DNA sequence: TGCAGCGATCTCCTTCTAGCGGGGGGCTCCACGCAGTATTTT.

The CDR3 nucleotides read TGTGCCAGCAGCTCCAGAGGGCTGAATGGCTACACCTTC. Amino acid sequence: CASSSRGLNGYTF. The chain joins TRBV5-6 to TRBJ1-2; D not certain. The germline V gene encodes CDR1 SGHDT and CDR2 YYEEEE. This CDR3 spans 13 amino acids. The V and J ends lost 3 bases and 6 bases respectively, with 12 bases between them.

This clonotype appeared many times. The chain has TRBV5-6 and TRBJ1-1; D not resolved. Between the trimmed V and J ends, which lost 5 bases and 5 bases, there was a span of 13 bases. The CDR3 runs to 13 residues. From germline, CDR1 is SGHDT and CDR2 YYEEEE. CDR3 in amino acids: CASSIGRDTEAFF. In DNA form, the CDR3 reads TGTGCCAGCAGTATAGGGAGGGATACTGAAGCTTTCTTT.

Ten or more counts support this clonotype. This rearrangement joins TRBV12-3 or TRBV12-4 to TRBJ2-2; D may be TRBD1 (6 bases). Deletions cut 5 bases from V and 0 bases from J, with 16 bases between. This CDR3 region has 17 residues. In DNA form, the CDR3 reads TGTGCCAGCAGTAGAAAAATGGGGGCCCCGAACACCGGGGAGCTGTTTTTT. It specifies CASSRKMGAPNTGELFF.

This clonotype was seen a few times. The chain is built from TRBV4-2 and TRBJ2-7, with D perhaps TRBD2 (5 bases). The CDR3 is 15 amino acids. Germline loops: CDR1 LGHNA, CDR2 YNFKEQ. Deletions cut 2 bases from V and 4 bases from J, with 15 bases between. DNA for the CDR3: TGTGCCAGCAGCCAATCGAGCGGAAGGAGTTACGAGCAGTACTTC. Amino acid sequence: CASSQSSGRSYEQYF.

The gene calls are TRBV7-2 and TRBJ2-1; 10 bases line up with TRBD2. J gave up 2 bases and V 4 bases, and 8 bases lay outside the gene matches. CDR1 is SGHTA, CDR2 FQGNSA, per germline. The CDR3 extends over 17 amino acids. The CDR3 nucleotides are TGTGCCAGCAGCTCCCGAGGAGGACTAGCGGCCTACAATGAGCAGTTCTTC. This gives the protein CASSSRGGLAAYNEQFF. Full variable domain (rest looked up from reference TRBV7-2 and TRBJ2-1): GAGVSQSPSNKVTEKGKDVELRCDPISGHTALYWYRQSLGQGLEFLIYFQGNSAPDKSGLPSDRFSAERTGGSVSTLTIQRTQQEDSAVYLCASSSRGGLAAYNEQFFGPGTRLTVL.

This clonotype occurred a few times. The genes are TRBV7-9 and TRBJ1-1; D call uncertain. The CDR3 is 15 amino acids. CDR1 SEHNR and CDR2 FQNEAQ come from the germline V gene (reference sequence). V shed 2 bases and J shed 1 base, with 11 bases lying between them. This CDR3 reads CASSLPPGGNTEAFF. The CDR3, as DNA: TGTGCCAGCAGCTTACCTCCGGGAGGGAACACTGAAGCTTTCTTT.

The chain carries TRBV19 and TRBJ2-5, with D possibly being TRBD2 (5 bases). Trimming took off 4 bases at V and 5 bases at J, with 11 bases between the two ends. CDR3 size: 13 residues. Germline-derived CDR1 and CDR2 are LNHDA and SQIVND (reference sequence). In DNA, the CDR3 is TGTGCCAGTAGTACGGGAAGGTTGGAGACCCAGTACTTC. As protein: CASSTGRLETQYF. Looking up the rest from reference TRBV19 and TRBJ2-5 gives the full variable domain: DGGITQSPKYLFRKEGQNVTLSCEQNLNHDAMYWYRQDPGQGLRLIYYSQIVNDFQKGDIAEGYSVSREKKESFPLTVTSAQKNPTAFYLCASSTGRLETQYFGPGTRLLVL.

The chain couples TRBV6-1 to TRBJ2-2, with D hard to call. The V gene lost 6 bases and the J gene lost 5 bases, with 10 bases spanning the gap. CDR1 is MNHNS and CDR2 is SASEGT in the germline V gene. The CDR3 consists of 13 residues. In nucleotides, the CDR3 is TGTGCCAGCAGGGGGATCTGGACCGGGGAGCTGTTTTTT. Translated, it gives CASRGIWTGELFF.

This chain joins TRBV6-5 and TRBJ2-7; 9 bases line up with TRBD1. In germline, CDR1 is MNHEY, CDR2 SVGAGI. CDR3 size: 17 residues. V gave up 2 bases and J gave up 2 bases; unmatched junction bases: 10. CDR3 in amino acids: CASSYGGPGQGPYEQYF. Written as DNA, the CDR3 is TGTGCCAGCAGTTACGGGGGGCCGGGACAGGGCCCCTACGAGCAGTACTTC.

The chain couples TRBV12-3 or TRBV12-4 to TRBJ1-1; tentatively, D is TRBD1 (6 bases). The CDR3 covers 13 residues. Trimming pared 4 bases from V and 4 bases from J, leaving 10 bases between. CDR3 bases: TGTGCCAGCAGTTACAGGGTTGGCACTGAAGCTTTCTTT. Amino acid sequence: CASSYRVGTEAFF.